The clone carrying this T cell receptor beta chain has just one count. Antigen specificity is unknown. Profiling relied on immunoSEQ multiplex PCR, and the TCRdb table lists in-frame clones only, not all of them. The sample contains some 800,000 clones, 90% to 95% of which appear only once. This sample was taken from a study of shared clonotypes between healthy human individuals. Study-wide background: Per donor, three plates held CD4 naive cells, three held CD4 memory, two held CD8 naive and one held CD8 memory. Study-wide points: Shared clonotypes across all four donors exceeded non-shared ones in generation probability. The represented genetic and exposure-history diversity was limited by the small number of donors.

The naive CD8 subset, CD45RO-negative cells positively selected for CCR7, excluded terminally differentiated effector memory CD45RA+ cells. The V gene lost 0 bases and the J gene lost 5 bases, with 11 bases spanning the gap. The CDR3 has 15 amino acids. Germline V gene sequence: CDR1 SGHVS, CDR2 FQNEAQ. Input material: naive CD8+ T cells sorted from blood. The TCR comes from a man in his thirties or forties in good health. The chain carries TRBV7-8 and TRBJ2-1, with D possibly being TRBD1 or TRBD2 (5 bases each). The CDR3 is CASSLAGTPNNEQFF. In DNA form, the CDR3 reads TGTGCCAGCAGCTTAGCGGGGACCCCCAACAATGAGCAGTTCTTC.